The T cell receptor beta chain described here comes from a study of OX40 agonist ivuxolimab in advanced cancers. Trimming removed 7 bases at V and 0 bases at J, with 13 bases between. This CDR3 is 15 amino acids long. CDR1 is MNHNS, CDR2 SASEGT, per germline. Method: immunoSEQ multiplex PCR; TCRdb's copy keeps in-frame clones and lacks some. Of about 47,000 clones detected, about nine tenths appear once; the ten largest clones hold roughly 8.4%. Sequenced material: CD4+ or CD8+ T cells sorted from blood, taken in a trial of the OX40 agonist ivuxolimab. This rearrangement joins TRBV6-1 to TRBJ1-3; D unresolved. This receptor was obtained from an adult with an advanced solid tumor such as melanoma, head and neck, liver or kidney cancer. CDR3 coding DNA: TGTGCCAGCACTCGCAGTGTCAACTCTGGAAACACCATATATTTT. The encoded protein is CASTRSVNSGNTIYF.